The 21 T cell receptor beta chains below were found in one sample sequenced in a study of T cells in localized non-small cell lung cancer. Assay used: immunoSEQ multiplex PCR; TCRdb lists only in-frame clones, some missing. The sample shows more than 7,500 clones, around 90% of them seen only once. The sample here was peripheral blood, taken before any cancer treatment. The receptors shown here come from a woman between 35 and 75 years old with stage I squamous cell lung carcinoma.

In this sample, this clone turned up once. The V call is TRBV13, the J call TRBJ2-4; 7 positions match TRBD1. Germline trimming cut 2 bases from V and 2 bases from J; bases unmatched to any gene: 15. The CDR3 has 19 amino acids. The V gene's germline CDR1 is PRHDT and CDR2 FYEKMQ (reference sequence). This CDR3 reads CASSLKGAPLPPSKNIQYF. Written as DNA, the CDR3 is TGTGCCAGCAGCTTAAAGGGGGCGCCCCTCCCGCCTTCCAAAAACATTCAGTACTTC.

The CDR3 is CASRSESGWDTEAFF. The CDR3 coding sequence is TGTGCCAGCAGGAGTGAGTCAGGGTGGGACACTGAAGCTTTCTTT. This sequence joins TRBV6-1 and TRBJ1-1, with D tentatively TRBD1 (5 bases). CDR3 length: 15 amino acids. The germline V gene encodes CDR1 MNHNS and CDR2 SASEGT. V lost 6 bases to trimming and J lost 3 bases, with 17 bases between them.

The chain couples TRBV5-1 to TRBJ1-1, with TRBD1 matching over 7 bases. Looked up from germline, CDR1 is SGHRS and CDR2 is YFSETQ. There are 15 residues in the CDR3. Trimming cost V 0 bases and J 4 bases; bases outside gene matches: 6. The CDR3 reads CASSLVGRGSTEAFF. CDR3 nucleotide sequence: TGCGCCAGCAGCTTGGTCGGCAGGGGGAGCACTGAAGCTTTCTTT. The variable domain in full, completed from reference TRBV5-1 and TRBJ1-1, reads KAGVTQTPRYLIKTRGQQVTLSCSPISGHRSVSWYQQTPGQGLQFLFEYFSETQRNKGNFPGRFSGRQFSNSRSEMNVSTLELGDSALYLCASSLVGRGSTEAFFGQGTRLTVV.

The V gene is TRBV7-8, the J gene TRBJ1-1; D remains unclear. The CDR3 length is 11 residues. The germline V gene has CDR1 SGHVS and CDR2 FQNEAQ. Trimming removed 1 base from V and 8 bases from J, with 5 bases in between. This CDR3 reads CASSLGTEAFF. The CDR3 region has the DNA TGTGCCAGCAGCTTAGGGACGGAAGCTTTCTTT.

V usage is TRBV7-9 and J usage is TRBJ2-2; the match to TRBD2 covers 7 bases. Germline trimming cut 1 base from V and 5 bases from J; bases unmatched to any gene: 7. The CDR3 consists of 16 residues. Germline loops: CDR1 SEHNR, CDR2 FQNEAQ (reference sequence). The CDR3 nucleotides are TGTGCCAGCAGCTTAGTCGGGGGGTCCGTTACCGGGGAGCTGTTTTTT. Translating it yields CASSLVGGSVTGELFF.

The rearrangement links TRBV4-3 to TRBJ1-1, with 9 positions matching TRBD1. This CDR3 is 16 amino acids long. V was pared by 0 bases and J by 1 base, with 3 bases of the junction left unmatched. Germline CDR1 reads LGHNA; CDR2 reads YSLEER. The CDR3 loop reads CASSQDMGQGNTEAFF. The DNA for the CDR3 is TGCGCCAGCAGCCAAGATATGGGACAGGGGAACACTGAAGCTTTCTTT.

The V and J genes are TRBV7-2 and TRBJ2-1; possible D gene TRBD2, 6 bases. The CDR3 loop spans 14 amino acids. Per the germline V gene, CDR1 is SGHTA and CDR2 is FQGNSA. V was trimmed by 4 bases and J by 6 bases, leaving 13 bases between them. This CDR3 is CASSWGLSGNEQFF. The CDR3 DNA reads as TGTGCCAGCAGCTGGGGACTTAGTGGCAATGAGCAGTTCTTC. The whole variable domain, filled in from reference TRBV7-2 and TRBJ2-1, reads GAGVSQSPSNKVTEKGKDVELRCDPISGHTALYWYRQSLGQGLEFLIYFQGNSAPDKSGLPSDRFSAERTGGSVSTLTIQRTQQEDSAVYLCASSWGLSGNEQFFGPGTRLTVL.

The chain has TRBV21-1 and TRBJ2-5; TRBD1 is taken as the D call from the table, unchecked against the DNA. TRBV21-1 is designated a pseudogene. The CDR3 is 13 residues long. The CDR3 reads CASSKAQQETQYF. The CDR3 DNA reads TGTGCCAGCAGCAAAGCCCAACAAGAGACCCAGTACTTC.

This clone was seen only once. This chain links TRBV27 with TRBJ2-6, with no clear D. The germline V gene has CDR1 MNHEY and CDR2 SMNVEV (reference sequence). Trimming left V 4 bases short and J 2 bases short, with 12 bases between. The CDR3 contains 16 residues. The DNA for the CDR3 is TGTGCCAGCAGTTCGACTGTTGCGCCTGGGGCCAACGTCCTGACTTTC. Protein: CASSSTVAPGANVLTF. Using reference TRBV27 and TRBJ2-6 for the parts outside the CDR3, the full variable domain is EAQVTQNPRYLITVTGKKLTVTCSQNMNHEYMSWYRQDPGLGLRQIYYSMNVEVTDKGDVPEGYKVSRKEKRNFPLILESPSPNQTSLYFCASSSTVAPGANVLTFGAGSRLTVL.

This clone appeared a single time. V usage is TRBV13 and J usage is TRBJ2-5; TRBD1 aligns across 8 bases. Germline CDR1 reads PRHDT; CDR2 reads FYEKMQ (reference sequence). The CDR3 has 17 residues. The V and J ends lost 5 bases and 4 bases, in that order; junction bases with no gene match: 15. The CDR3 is CASSQGARTGTRETQYF. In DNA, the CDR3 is TGTGCCAGCAGCCAAGGTGCTCGGACAGGGACGAGAGAGACCCAGTACTTC.

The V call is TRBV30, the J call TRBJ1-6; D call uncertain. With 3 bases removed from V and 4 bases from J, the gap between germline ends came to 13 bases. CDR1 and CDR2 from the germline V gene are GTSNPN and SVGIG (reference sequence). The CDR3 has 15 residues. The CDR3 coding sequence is TGTGCCTGGAGATCCGACGGAAATTATAATTCACCCCTCCACTTT. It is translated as CAWRSDGNYNSPLHF.

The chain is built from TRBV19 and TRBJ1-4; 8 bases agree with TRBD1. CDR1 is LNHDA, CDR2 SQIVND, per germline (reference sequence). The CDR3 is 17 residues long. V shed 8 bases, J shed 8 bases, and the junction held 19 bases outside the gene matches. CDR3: CASRGGLQGAGGEKLFF. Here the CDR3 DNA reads TGTGCCAGTCGGGGGGGGCTCCAGGGGGCCGGAGGAGAAAAACTGTTTTTT. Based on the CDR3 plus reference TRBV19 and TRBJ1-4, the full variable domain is DGGITQSPKYLFRKEGQNVTLSCEQNLNHDAMYWYRQDPGQGLRLIYYSQIVNDFQKGDIAEGYSVSREKKESFPLTVTSAQKNPTAFYLCASRGGLQGAGGEKLFFGSGTQLSVL.

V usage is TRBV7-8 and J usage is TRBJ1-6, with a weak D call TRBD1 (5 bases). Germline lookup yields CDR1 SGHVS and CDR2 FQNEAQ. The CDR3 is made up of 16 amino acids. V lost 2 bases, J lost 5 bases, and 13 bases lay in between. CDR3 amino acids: CASSLNRAGNNSPLHF. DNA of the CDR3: TGTGCCAGCAGCTTAAATCGGGCAGGGAATAATTCACCCCTCCACTTT.

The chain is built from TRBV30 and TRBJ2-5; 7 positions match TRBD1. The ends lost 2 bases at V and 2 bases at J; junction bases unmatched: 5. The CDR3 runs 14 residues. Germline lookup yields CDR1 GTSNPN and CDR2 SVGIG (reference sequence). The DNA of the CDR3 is TGTGCCTGGAGTCCCCCGGGACAGCAAGAGACCCAGTACTTC. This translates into CAWSPPGQQETQYF. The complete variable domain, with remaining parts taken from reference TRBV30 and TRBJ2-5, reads SQTIHQWPATLVQPVGSPLSLECTVEGTSNPNLYWYRQAAGRGLQLLFYSVGIGQISSEVPQNLSASRPQDRQFILSSKKLLLSDSGFYLCAWSPPGQQETQYFGPGTRLLVL.

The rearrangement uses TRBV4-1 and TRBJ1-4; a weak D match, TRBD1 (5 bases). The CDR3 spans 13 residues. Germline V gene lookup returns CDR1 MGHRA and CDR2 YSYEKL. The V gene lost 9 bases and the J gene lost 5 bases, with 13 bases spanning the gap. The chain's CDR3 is CASSGAGNEKLFF. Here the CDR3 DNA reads TGCGCCAGTTCCGGGGCAGGAAATGAAAAACTGTTTTTT.

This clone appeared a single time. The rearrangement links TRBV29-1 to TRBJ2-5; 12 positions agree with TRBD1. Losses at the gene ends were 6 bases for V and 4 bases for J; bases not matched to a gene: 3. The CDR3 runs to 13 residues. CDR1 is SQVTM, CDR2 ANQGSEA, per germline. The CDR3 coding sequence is TGCAGCGTGGGACAGGGGGCAGGAGAGACCCAGTACTTC. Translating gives CSVGQGAGETQYF.

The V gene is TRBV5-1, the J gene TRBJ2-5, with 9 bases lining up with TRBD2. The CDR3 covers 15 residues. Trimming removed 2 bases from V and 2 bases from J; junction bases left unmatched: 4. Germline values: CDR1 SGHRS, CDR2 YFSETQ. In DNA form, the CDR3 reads TGCGCCAGCAGCTTAAGTAGCGGGGGACAAGAGACCCAGTACTTC. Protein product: CASSLSSGGQETQYF.

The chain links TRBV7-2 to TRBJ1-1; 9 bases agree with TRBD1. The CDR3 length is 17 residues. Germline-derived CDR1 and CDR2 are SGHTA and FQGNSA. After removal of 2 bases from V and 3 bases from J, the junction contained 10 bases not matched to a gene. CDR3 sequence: CASSLWGTGKRDTEAFF. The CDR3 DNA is TGTGCCAGCAGCTTATGGGGGACAGGGAAGAGGGACACTGAAGCTTTCTTT.

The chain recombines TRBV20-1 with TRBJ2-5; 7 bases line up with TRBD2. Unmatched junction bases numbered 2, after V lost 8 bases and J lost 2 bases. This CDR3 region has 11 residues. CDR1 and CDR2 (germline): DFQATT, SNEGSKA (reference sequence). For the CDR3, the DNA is TGCAGTACGGGACTACAAGAGACCCAGTACTTC. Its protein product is CSTGLQETQYF.

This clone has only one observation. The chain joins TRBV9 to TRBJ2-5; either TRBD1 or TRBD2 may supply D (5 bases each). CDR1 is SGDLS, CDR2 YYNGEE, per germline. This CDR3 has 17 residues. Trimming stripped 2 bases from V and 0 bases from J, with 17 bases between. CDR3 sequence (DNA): TGTGCCAGCAGCGTGGGGCTAGGCGGGTTCAACCAAGAGACCCAGTACTTC. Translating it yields CASSVGLGGFNQETQYF.

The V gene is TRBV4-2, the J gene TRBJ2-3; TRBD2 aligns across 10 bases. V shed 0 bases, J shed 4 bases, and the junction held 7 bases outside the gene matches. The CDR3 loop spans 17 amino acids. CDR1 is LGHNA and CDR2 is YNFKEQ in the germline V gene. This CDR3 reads CASSQENRLAGADTQYF. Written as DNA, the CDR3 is TGTGCCAGCAGCCAAGAGAATCGGCTAGCGGGAGCAGATACGCAGTATTTT.